The next 25 T cell receptor beta chains were all read from a single sample in a study of radiation and T cells in renal cell carcinoma. Measured with immunoSEQ multiplex PCR; TCRdb has only the in-frame clones, and not every one. The sample has some 80,000 clones; approximately 86% are singletons. Indicated time point: blood 2 weeks post-SBRT. Treatment denoted: 15 Gy SBRT to primary tumor, nephrectomy 4 weeks later. This specimen consisted of blood, obtained from a patient whose treatment included radiotherapy and nephrectomy. Receptors were obtained from a woman aged 45-60 years with renal cell carcinoma.

This chain joins TRBV6-6 and TRBJ1-2; the D is unclear. Germline V CDR1 and CDR2: MNHNY, SVGAGI (reference sequence). V lost 0 bases and J 4 bases, leaving 12 bases between the germline ends. This CDR3 has 15 amino acids. The CDR3 DNA is TGTGCCAGCAGTTACTCCCCCGAAGGCGCCTATGGCTACACCTTC. It is translated as CASSYSPEGAYGYTF.

The chain is built from TRBV30 and TRBJ2-1; possible D gene TRBD2, 6 bases. CDR1 and CDR2 (germline): GTSNPN, SVGIG (reference sequence). This CDR3 region has 14 residues. Trimming took off 5 bases at V and 9 bases at J, with 20 bases between the two ends. The CDR3: CAWERSSVNVEQFF. In DNA form, the CDR3 reads TGTGCCTGGGAACGGTCTAGCGTAAACGTTGAGCAGTTCTTC.

The chain uses TRBV4-1 and TRBJ1-5, with TRBD1 matching 8 bases. J lost 0 bases, V lost 6 bases, and 10 bases had no gene match. The CDR3 loop spans 17 amino acids. Looked up from germline, CDR1 is MGHRA and CDR2 is YSYEKL. The CDR3 DNA reads TGCGCCAGCAGTCAGGGACCGACAGGGGTTAGCAATCAGCCCCAGCATTTT. Its protein is CASSQGPTGVSNQPQHF.

This sequence joins TRBV5-1 and TRBJ1-4, with 11 bases that match TRBD1. Germline CDR1 reads SGHRS; CDR2 reads YFSETQ. The CDR3 is 17 amino acids. After removal of 5 bases from V and 4 bases from J, the junction contained 10 bases not matched to a gene. The CDR3 bases are TGCGCCAGCAGGAGGAAAGGACAGGGGGCCGTTAATGAAAAACTGTTTTTT. Its translation is CASRRKGQGAVNEKLFF.

The CDR3 region is CASSVGPSGNTIYF. CDR3 sequence (DNA): TGTGCCAGCAGCGTTGGGCCGAGTGGAAACACCATATATTTT. The V gene is TRBV9, the J gene TRBJ1-3; no clear D. Trimming took 2 bases from V and 3 from J, leaving 9 bases between them. CDR1 and CDR2 (germline): SGDLS, YYNGEE. CDR3 length: 14 amino acids.

CDR3 in amino acids: CASSRTETEAFF. The DNA of the CDR3 is TGTGCCAGCAGCCGGACGGAGACTGAAGCTTTCTTT. The chain has TRBV28 and TRBJ1-1; D ambiguous. Germline V gene lookup returns CDR1 MDHEN and CDR2 SYDVKM. This CDR3 is 12 amino acids long. With 6 bases removed from V and 5 bases from J, the gap between germline ends came to 10 bases.

V usage is TRBV18 and J usage is TRBJ1-4; the match to TRBD1 covers 7 bases. The CDR3 is 17 residues long. V lost 2 bases, J lost 2 bases, and 8 bases stayed unmatched. Germline lookup yields CDR1 KGHSH and CDR2 LQKENI. Here the CDR3 DNA reads TGTGCCAGCTCACCAACGGGACAGCGCGGTACTAATGAAAAACTGTTTTTT. Protein sequence: CASSPTGQRGTNEKLFF. Drawing the rest from reference TRBV18 and TRBJ1-4, the complete variable domain is NAGVMQNPRHLVRRRGQEARLRCSPMKGHSHVYWYRQLPEEGLKFMVYLQKENIIDESGMPKERFSAEFPKEGPSILRIQQVVRGDSAAYFCASSPTGQRGTNEKLFFGSGTQLSVL.

This clone was recorded a few times. The chain has TRBV19 and TRBJ2-7, with 8 bases lining up with TRBD1. The CDR3 is 12 residues long. CDR1 and CDR2 (germline): LNHDA, SQIVND (reference sequence). J was trimmed by 4 bases and V by 8 bases; bases with no gene match: 4. CDR3 sequence: CASGRTGYEQYF. The CDR3 DNA reads as TGTGCCAGTGGAAGGACAGGGTACGAGCAGTACTTC.

V is TRBV7-6 and J is TRBJ1-3; D unresolved. V lost 4 bases and J 0 bases, leaving 10 bases between the germline ends. CDR1 is SGHVS, CDR2 FNYEAQ, per germline. This CDR3 region has 15 residues. CDR3 coding DNA: TGTGCCAGCAGCTCTCCTACGAACTCTGGAAACACCATATATTTT. This codes for CASSSPTNSGNTIYF. Together with reference TRBV7-6 and TRBJ1-3, the CDR3 gives the full variable domain: GAGVSQSPRYKVTKRGQDVALRCDPISGHVSLYWYRQALGQGPEFLTYFNYEAQQDKSGLPNDRFSAERPEGSISTLTIQRTEQRDSAMYRCASSSPTNSGNTIYFGEGSWLTVV.

This chain links TRBV4-1 with TRBJ2-7; no clear D gene. CDR3 length equals 11 residues. With 3 bases removed from V and 5 bases from J, the gap between germline ends came to 5 bases. Germline values: CDR1 MGHRA, CDR2 YSYEKL. CDR3 sequence (DNA): TGCGCCAGCAGCCAGGGGAACGAGCAGTACTTC. This gives the protein CASSQGNEQYF.

The rearrangement links TRBV7-9 to TRBJ2-4; TRBD2 aligns across 7 bases. Germline-derived CDR1 and CDR2 are SEHNR and FQNEAQ (reference sequence). The V and J ends lost 4 bases and 5 bases, in that order; junction bases with no gene match: 2. The CDR3 contains 13 residues. The CDR3: CASSSSGENIQYF. The CDR3 nucleotides are TGTGCCAGCAGCTCCAGCGGGGAAAACATTCAGTACTTC.

The V call is TRBV5-1, the J call TRBJ2-1; no clear D. V lost 0 bases and J 0 bases, leaving 7 bases between the germline ends. The CDR3 totals 15 residues. CDR1 and CDR2 from the germline V gene are SGHRS and YFSETQ. CDR3 in amino acids: CASSLDVSSYNEQFF. The CDR3 coding sequence is TGCGCCAGCAGCTTGGACGTGAGCTCCTACAATGAGCAGTTCTTC.

This clone was seen only once. CDR3 sequence: CASSDRGPNTEAFF. CDR3 bases: TGCGCCAGCAGTGATAGGGGACCAAACACTGAAGCTTTCTTT. The gene calls are TRBV10-1 and TRBJ1-1, with D perhaps matching TRBD1 (5 bases). The V and J ends lost 3 bases and 2 bases respectively, with 10 bases between them. The length of the CDR3 is 14 residues. The germline gives CDR1 WNHNN, CDR2 SYGVQD (reference sequence).

The gene calls are TRBV19 and TRBJ1-5; the match to TRBD1 covers 8 bases. CDR1 is LNHDA and CDR2 is SQIVND in the germline V gene (reference sequence). The CDR3 length is 16 residues. With 3 bases clipped from V and 0 bases from J, the junction kept 4 bases outside the gene matches. The CDR3 DNA reads as TGTGCCAGTAGTATTTTACAGGGGGTTAGCAATCAGCCCCAGCATTTT. This translates into CASSILQGVSNQPQHF.

The chain's CDR3 is CSVPDEQFF. The CDR3 DNA is TGCAGCGTTCCCGATGAGCAGTTCTTC. This sequence joins TRBV29-1 and TRBJ2-1; no reliable D call. Germline V gene sequence: CDR1 SQVTM, CDR2 ANQGSEA. The length of the CDR3 is 9 residues. V dropped 5 bases and J dropped 8 bases, with 4 bases sitting between them.

V usage is TRBV28 and J usage is TRBJ2-5; maybe TRBD2 (5 bases). Germline-derived CDR1 and CDR2 are MDHEN and SYDVKM. Trimming left V 3 bases short and J 1 base short, with 12 bases between. CDR3 length: 15 residues. This chain's CDR3 is CASSFTGYLQETQYF. DNA of the CDR3: TGTGCCAGCAGTTTCACGGGGTACCTCCAAGAGACCCAGTACTTC.

The chain combines TRBV20-1 with TRBJ2-7; D unresolved. Trimming shortened V by 6 bases and J by 5 bases, and 11 bases separated the two germline ends. The CDR3 contains 11 residues. Germline values: CDR1 DFQATT, CDR2 SNEGSKA (reference sequence). CDR3 sequence (DNA): TGCAGTGCCCCTGGGCCGCACGAGCAGTACTTC. Its protein product is CSAPGPHEQYF.

The CDR3 bases are TGTGCCAGCAGCCAGGAGGGACAGGAAGAAAAACTGTTTTTT. It encodes CASSQEGQEEKLFF. This chain connects TRBV4-2 to TRBJ1-4, with 8 bases that match TRBD1. The CDR3 is made up of 14 amino acids. The germline V gene encodes CDR1 LGHNA and CDR2 YNFKEQ. The J segment lost 8 bases and the V segment lost 3 bases, leaving 5 bases of the junction unmatched.

V gene TRBV12-1 combines with J gene TRBJ2-4; the D call in the table, TRBD2, was not verified against the DNA. TRBV12-1 is a documented pseudogene. This CDR3 is 17 amino acids long. The CDR3 here is CASSLRRGKIAKNIQYF. The CDR3, as DNA: TGTGCCAGCAGCTTACGGAGGGGCAAGATAGCCAAAAACATTCAGTACTTC.

The chain's CDR3 is CASTPGGANVLTF. The DNA of the CDR3 is TGTGCCAGCACTCCGGGTGGGGCCAACGTCCTGACTTTC. The chain uses TRBV5-6 and TRBJ2-6, with D hard to call. Germline V gene sequence: CDR1 SGHDT, CDR2 YYEEEE. This CDR3 is built from 13 residues. V was trimmed by 6 bases and J by 3 bases, leaving 7 bases between them.

The genes are TRBV6-5 and TRBJ1-2; TRBD1 matches at 10 bases. In germline, CDR1 is MNHEY, CDR2 SVGAGI. This CDR3 has 15 residues. Trimming removed 5 bases from V and 4 bases from J; junction bases left unmatched: 7. CDR3 loop: CASSRRTGGAYGYTF. The CDR3 bases are TGTGCCAGCAGTCGCCGGACAGGGGGTGCCTATGGCTACACCTTC.

V usage is TRBV19 and J usage is TRBJ2-2; the match to TRBD1 covers 7 bases. CDR3 length: 12 amino acids. Germline V gives CDR1 LNHDA, CDR2 SQIVND (reference sequence). V shed 10 bases, J shed 5 bases, and the junction held 4 bases outside the gene matches. CDR3: CAIRQGTGELFF. CDR3 nucleotides: TGTGCCATCCGACAGGGAACCGGGGAGCTGTTTTTT.

The genes are TRBV27 and TRBJ2-7; 11 nucleotides line up with TRBD1. The CDR3 totals 16 residues. J gave up 3 bases and V 5 bases, and 9 bases lay outside the gene matches. Germline V gives CDR1 MNHEY, CDR2 SMNVEV (reference sequence). The CDR3, as DNA: TGTGCCAGCAGTCGGACAGGGGGCGCAATGCGCTACGAGCAGTACTTC. This gives the protein CASSRTGGAMRYEQYF.

The chain joins TRBV5-1 to TRBJ1-2, with D maybe TRBD1 (5 bases). V lost 0 bases to trimming and J lost 4 bases, with 10 bases between them. From germline, CDR1 is SGHRS and CDR2 YFSETQ. This CDR3 is built from 14 residues. The CDR3 nucleotides are TGCGCCAGCAGCTTGGTCCAGGGAGCCTATGGCTACACCTTC. Translated, it gives CASSLVQGAYGYTF.

The genes are TRBV28 and TRBJ1-1; the D gene is possibly TRBD1 (6 bases). The length of the CDR3 is 14 residues. Per the germline V gene, CDR1 is MDHEN and CDR2 is SYDVKM. Trimming stripped 6 bases from V and 5 bases from J, with 16 bases between. The CDR3 coding sequence is TGTGCCAGCAGAGGAGGGGGGTACTTAACTGAAGCTTTCTTT. Encoded protein: CASRGGGYLTEAFF.